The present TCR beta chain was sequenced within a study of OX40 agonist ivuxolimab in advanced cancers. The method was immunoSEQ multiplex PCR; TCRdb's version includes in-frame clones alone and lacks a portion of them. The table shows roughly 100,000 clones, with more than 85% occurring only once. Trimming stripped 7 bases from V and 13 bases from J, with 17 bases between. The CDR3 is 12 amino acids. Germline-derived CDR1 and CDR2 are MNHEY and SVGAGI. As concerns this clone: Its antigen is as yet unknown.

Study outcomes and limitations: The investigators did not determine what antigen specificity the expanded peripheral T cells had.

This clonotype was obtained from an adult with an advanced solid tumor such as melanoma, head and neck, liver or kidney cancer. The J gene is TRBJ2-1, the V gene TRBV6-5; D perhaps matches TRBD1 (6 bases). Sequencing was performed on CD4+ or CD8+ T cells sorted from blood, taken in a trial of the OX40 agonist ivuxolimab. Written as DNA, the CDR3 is TGTGCCAGCACCAGGGGCGCAGGCCAACAGTTCTTC. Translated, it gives CASTRGAGQQFF.